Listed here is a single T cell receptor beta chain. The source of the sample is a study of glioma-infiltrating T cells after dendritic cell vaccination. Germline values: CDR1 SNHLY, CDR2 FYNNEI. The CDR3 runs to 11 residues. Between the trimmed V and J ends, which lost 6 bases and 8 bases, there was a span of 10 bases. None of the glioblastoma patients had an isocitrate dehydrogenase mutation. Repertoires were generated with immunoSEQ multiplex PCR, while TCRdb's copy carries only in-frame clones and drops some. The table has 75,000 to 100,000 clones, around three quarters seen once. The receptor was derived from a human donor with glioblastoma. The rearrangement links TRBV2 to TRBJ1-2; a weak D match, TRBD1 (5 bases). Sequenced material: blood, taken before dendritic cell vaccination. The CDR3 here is CASSSGGGYTF. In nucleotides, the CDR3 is TGTGCCAGCAGCTCCGGGGGGGGCTACACCTTC.